This T cell receptor (beta chain) was obtained from a study of CD8 T cells in Susac syndrome. About the study: When their blood was taken, the Susac syndrome patients had either not yet had any therapy, were taking corticosteroids, or were taking intravenous immunoglobulin alone.

From blood CD8+ and CD4+ T cells, the TCR beta chain was sequenced. TEMRA cells were FACS-enriched and CD8+ and CD4+ T cells negatively isolated. Germline lookup yields CDR1 SGDLS and CDR2 YYNGEE. V was clipped by 1 base and J by 1 base, with 10 bases between them. CDR3 length: 15 residues. With random hexamers, about 0.5 to 1 ug RNA was reverse transcribed. Amplification of TCR beta CDR3 across 54 Vbeta and 13 Jbeta was performed with immunoSEQ multiplex PCR. Via MiXCR, TCRdb re-called the immunoSEQ multiplex PCR reads, giving one row per CDR3 protein. The profile shows under 200,000 distinct CDR3 sequences, around 95% of them singletons.

The sequence was collected from a human donor with Susac syndrome. V usage is TRBV9 and J usage is TRBJ2-3; maybe TRBD2 (5 bases). Input material: CD4+ T cells from PBMCs. DNA for the CDR3: TGTGCCAGCAGCGTACTACCCGGGGGCACAGATACGCAGTATTTT. This translates into CASSVLPGGTDTQYF.